This is a list of T cell receptor beta chains from one sample in a study of blood T cell repertoires in COVID-19. Profiled with immunoSEQ multiplex PCR; TCRdb holds only in-frame clones, not every one. The table lists roughly 300,000 clones, approximately 84% of them singletons, with roughly 1.5% in the top ten. Sequencing was carried out using peripheral blood. These receptors were taken from a human donor with COVID-19, enrolled during active disease. The donor label of this sample is uncertain. Each CDR3 is given with its conserved first and last residue. The D gene is left open where the match is weak. Not all rows give a size; the values are once, few, many and, for expanded clones, a class.

NA	TRBV7-9	15	NA	TRBJ1-2	CASSLGYSENYGYTF	TGTGCCAGCAGCTTAGGGTACAGTGAGAACTATGGCTACACCTTC
NA	TRBV28	13	TRBD1	TRBJ1-2	CASRPGQGLRYTF	TGTGCCAGCAGACCGGGACAGGGACTACGCTACACCTTC
once	TRBV10-1	17	NA	TRBJ2-1	CASSESTTGEGYNEQFF	TGCGCCAGCAGTGAGTCGACGACGGGAGAGGGTTACAATGAGCAGTTCTTC
NA	TRBV9	15	NA	TRBJ1-4	CASSVGRQGNEKLFF	TGTGCCAGCAGCGTAGGGCGTCAGGGGAATGAAAAACTGTTTTTT
NA	TRBV9	16	NA	TRBJ1-1	CASSPHIGQRNTEAFF	TGTGCCAGCAGCCCACATATCGGACAGAGGAACACTGAAGCTTTCTTT
NA	TRBV6-1	14	TRBD1	TRBJ1-6	CASLAGQNNSPLHF	TGTGCCAGCTTAGCGGGACAGAATAATTCACCCCTCCACTTT
NA	TRBV6-5	13	NA	TRBJ2-7	CASFRTAAGEQYF	TGTGCCAGCTTTAGGACAGCCGCCGGCGAGCAGTACTTC
once	TRBV5-1	15	NA	TRBJ1-1	CASSSPGVTNTEAFF	TGCGCCAGCAGCTCCCCAGGGGTAACGAACACTGAAGCTTTCTTT
NA	TRBV6-6	15	NA	TRBJ1-6	CASAGDIFYNSPLHF	TGTGCCAGTGCGGGCGATATCTTCTATAATTCACCCCTCCACTTT
NA	TRBV12-3/TRBV12-4	13	TRBD1	TRBJ2-5	CASSLQGEETQYF	TGTGCCAGCAGTCTACAGGGGGAAGAGACCCAGTACTTC
NA	TRBV29-1	13	TRBD1	TRBJ1-1	CSASWDRPTEAFF	TGCAGCGCCTCTTGGGACAGGCCCACTGAAGCTTTCTTT
once	TRBV5-1	15	TRBD1	TRBJ1-5	CASSLDRGSNQPQHF	TGCGCCAGCAGCTTGGACAGGGGTAGCAATCAGCCCCAGCATTTT
once	TRBV19	14	NA	TRBJ1-5	CASSIGRQGQPQHF	TGTGCCAGTAGTATAGGACGGCAGGGGCAGCCCCAGCATTTT
NA	TRBV29-1	13	NA	TRBJ1-6	CSVGASYNSPLHF	TGCAGCGTTGGGGCGTCGTATAATTCACCCCTCCACTTT
NA	TRBV6-5	15	NA	TRBJ1-4	CASSTGLASNEKLFF	TGTGCCAGCAGTACAGGGTTGGCTTCTAATGAAAAACTGTTTTTT
NA	TRBV4-1	15	TRBD2	TRBJ2-3	CASSLLAGGPDTQYF	TGCGCCAGCAGCCTTCTAGCGGGAGGCCCAGATACGCAGTATTTT
NA	TRBV19	14	TRBD1	TRBJ2-6	CASRWDSGANVLTF	TGTGCCAGTCGCTGGGACAGTGGGGCCAACGTCCTGACTTTC
NA	TRBV10-3	15	NA	TRBJ2-2	CAISEPGQKIGELFF	TGTGCCATCAGTGAGCCCGGACAGAAGATCGGGGAGCTGTTTTTT
NA	TRBV5-1	15	TRBD1	TRBJ1-2	CASSLGDDRVDSYTF	TGCGCCAGCAGCTTGGGGGATGACAGGGTTGATAGCTACACCTTC
NA	TRBV28	16	NA	TRBJ1-5	CASSQTVPAGNQPQHF	TGTGCCAGCAGTCAGACAGTCCCGGCGGGCAATCAGCCCCAGCATTTT
NA	TRBV3-1/TRBV3-2	16	NA	TRBJ1-6	CASSQGPDTYNSPLHF	TGTGCCAGCAGCCAAGGCCCGGACACCTATAATTCACCCCTCCACTTT
NA	TRBV5-4	15	NA	TRBJ2-2	CASSWGQSNTGELFF	TGTGCCAGCAGCTGGGGCCAGTCGAACACCGGGGAGCTGTTTTTT
NA	TRBV28	14	NA	TRBJ2-5	CASSSPGSLETQYF	TGTGCCAGCAGTTCCCCCGGGAGCTTGGAGACCCAGTACTTC
NA	TRBV5-1	14	NA	TRBJ2-5	CASSLGTAQETQYF	TGCGCCAGCAGCTTGGGTACAGCCCAAGAGACCCAGTACTTC
NA	TRBV14	13	NA	TRBJ2-5	CASSVVHRETQYF	TGTGCCAGCAGCGTTGTCCACCGGGAGACCCAGTACTTC
NA	TRBV5-4	15	TRBD1	TRBJ2-3	CASSVGTGRRDTQYF	TGTGCCAGCAGCGTGGGGACAGGGAGGAGGGATACGCAGTATTTT
NA	TRBV6-5	14	TRBD1	TRBJ1-5	CASSPRQGNQPQHF	TGTGCCAGCAGTCCCCGACAGGGGAATCAGCCCCAGCATTTT
NA	TRBV6-1	16	TRBD2	TRBJ2-7	CASSEISGRGSYEQYF	TGTGCCAGCAGTGAAATAAGCGGGAGGGGGAGCTACGAGCAGTACTTC
NA	TRBV4-1	15	NA	TRBJ1-4	CASSRAGTNNEKLFF	TGCGCCAGCAGCCGCGCCGGGACAAATAATGAAAAACTGTTTTTT
medium-sized	TRBV30	12	NA	TRBJ1-6	CAWSGAGSPLHF	TGTGCCTGGAGTGGGGCAGGCTCACCCCTCCACTTT
NA	TRBV7-2	16	NA	TRBJ2-2	CASSQDITLTVGELFF	TGTGCCAGCAGCCAAGACATCACCCTAACGGTCGGGGAGCTGTTTTTT
NA	TRBV2	14	NA	TRBJ2-2	CASRGGSWTGELFF	TGTGCCAGCAGGGGTGGGAGCTGGACCGGGGAGCTGTTTTTT
NA	TRBV18	13	NA	TRBJ2-7	CASSPQLLYEQYF	TGTGCCAGCTCACCACAGCTTTTGTACGAGCAGTACTTC
NA	TRBV10-3	15	TRBD1	TRBJ1-5	CAISETGDSNQPQHF	TGTGCCATCAGTGAAACAGGGGACAGCAATCAGCCCCAGCATTTT
NA	TRBV7-8	15	TRBD1	TRBJ1-4	CASSKRGQGDEKLFF	TGTGCCAGCAGCAAAAGGGGACAGGGGGATGAAAAACTGTTTTTT
NA	TRBV5-1	14	NA	TRBJ1-4	CASSPQRTNEKLFF	TGCGCCAGCAGCCCTCAGAGGACTAATGAAAAACTGTTTTTT
NA	TRBV7-9	17	NA	TRBJ2-6	CASSLGQALSGANVLTF	TGTGCCAGCAGCTTAGGACAGGCCCTCTCTGGGGCCAACGTCCTGACTTTC